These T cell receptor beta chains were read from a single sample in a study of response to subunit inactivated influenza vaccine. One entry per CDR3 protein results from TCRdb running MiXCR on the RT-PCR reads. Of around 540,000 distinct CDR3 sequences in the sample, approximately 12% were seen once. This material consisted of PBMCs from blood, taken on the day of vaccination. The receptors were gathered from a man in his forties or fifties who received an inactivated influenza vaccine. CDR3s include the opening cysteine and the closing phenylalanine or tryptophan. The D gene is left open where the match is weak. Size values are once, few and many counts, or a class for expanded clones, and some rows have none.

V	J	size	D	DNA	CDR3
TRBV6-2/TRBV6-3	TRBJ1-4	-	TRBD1	TGTGCCAGCAGCAGGGGGCTTTGGGAAAAACTGTTTTTT	CASSRGLWEKLFF
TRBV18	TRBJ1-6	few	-	TGTGCCAGCTCACCATGGGGGCTCAGTTCACCCCTCCACTTT	CASSPWGLSSPLHF
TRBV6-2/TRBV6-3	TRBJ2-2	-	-	TGTGCCAGCACCTACCCATTCCGGGACCGCAGCAGCACCGGGGAGCTGTTTTTT	CASTYPFRDRSSTGELFF
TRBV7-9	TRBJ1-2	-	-	TGTGCCAGCAGCGAGTACGACAGGTTTGGCTACACCTTC	CASSEYDRFGYTF
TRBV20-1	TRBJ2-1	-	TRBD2	TGCGGTGCTAGTCCCGGACTAGCGAGACCCAATGAGCAGTTCTTC	CGASPGLARPNEQFF
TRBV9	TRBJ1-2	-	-	TGTGCCAGCAGCGTAGCTGCCGGAAACTATGGCTACACCTTC	CASSVAAGNYGYTF
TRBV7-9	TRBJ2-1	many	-	TGTGCCAGCAGCTTAGTCCCTGTCTACAATGAGCAGTTCTTC	CASSLVPVYNEQFF
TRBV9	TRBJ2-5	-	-	TGTGCCAGCAGCCCCCAGCAGACAGTCAGGGAGACCCAGTACTTC	CASSPQQTVRETQYF
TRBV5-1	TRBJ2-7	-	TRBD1	TGCGCCAGCAGCTCGGAGAGGAGAGGGACAGGGGCGTACGAGCAGTACTTC	CASSSERRGTGAYEQYF
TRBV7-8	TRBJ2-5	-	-	TGTGCCAGCAGGCCCTTTTCGTTGTACCAAGAGACCCAGTACTTC	CASRPFSLYQETQYF
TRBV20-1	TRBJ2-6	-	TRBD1	TGCAGTGCTAAAGACAGGGCTGGGGCTAACGTCCTGACTTTC	CSAKDRAGANVLTF
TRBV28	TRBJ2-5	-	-	TGTGCCAGCAGCACCGGGACACTCCAAGAGACCCAGTACTTC	CASSTGTLQETQYF
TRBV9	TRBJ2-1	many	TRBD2	TGTGCCAGCAGCCCAACCGGGACTAGCGGGGCTAATGAGCAGTTCTTC	CASSPTGTSGANEQFF
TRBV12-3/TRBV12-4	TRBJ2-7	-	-	TGTGCCAGCAGCCACGGGACGGGACCCTGGGAGCAGTACTTC	CASSHGTGPWEQYF
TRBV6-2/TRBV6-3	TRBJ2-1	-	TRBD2	TGTGCCAGCAGTCTAGGCGGGCCTAGCGGGAGGTCGGATGAGCAGTTCTTC	CASSLGGPSGRSDEQFF
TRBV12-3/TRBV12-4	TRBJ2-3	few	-	TGTACCAGCAGTTCACCTTGGACTAAAACCTTCACAGATACGCAGTATTTT	CTSSSPWTKTFTDTQYF
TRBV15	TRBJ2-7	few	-	TGTGCCACCAGCAGGGACGAGTCCTACGAGCAGTACTTC	CATSRDESYEQYF
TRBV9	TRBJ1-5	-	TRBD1	TGTGCCAGCAGCGTAGGGACAGGGCACCAGCCCCAGCATTTT	CASSVGTGHQPQHF
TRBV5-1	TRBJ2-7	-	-	TGCGCCAGCAGCTTGGGACAGGCAGCCGAGCAGTACTTC	CASSLGQAAEQYF
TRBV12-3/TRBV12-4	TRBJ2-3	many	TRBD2	TGTGCCAGCAGCCCCGGGGGCGGGAGGGTGACAGATACGCAGTATTTT	CASSPGGGRVTDTQYF
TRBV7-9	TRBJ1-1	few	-	TGTGCCAGCAGCCACATTGACACTGAAGCTTTCTTT	CASSHIDTEAFF
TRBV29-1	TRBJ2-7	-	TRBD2	TGCAGCGCTGGGACTAGCGGGAGTCGCACCTACGAGCAGTACTTC	CSAGTSGSRTYEQYF
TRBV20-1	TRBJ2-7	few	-	TGCAGTGCTAGACTGGGACGGGCCCACGAGCAGTACTTC	CSARLGRAHEQYF
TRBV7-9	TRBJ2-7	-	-	TGTGCCAGCAGCTTGTTCAATCTTGGCTACGAGCAGTACTTC	CASSLFNLGYEQYF
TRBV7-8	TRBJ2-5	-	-	TGTGCCAGCAGCTTAGCGTACGGATTCCAAGAGACCCAGTACTTC	CASSLAYGFQETQYF
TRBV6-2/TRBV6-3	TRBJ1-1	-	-	TGTGCCAGCAGTTCGGGGATCGTCACTGAAGCTTTCTTT	CASSSGIVTEAFF
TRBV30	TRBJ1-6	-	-	TGTGCCTGGACTTTCTCTCGAGGGAATTCACCCCTCCACTTT	CAWTFSRGNSPLHF
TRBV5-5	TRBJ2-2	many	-	TGTGCCAGCAGCTTGCTCTTACTGAACACCGGGGAGCTGTTTTTT	CASSLLLLNTGELFF
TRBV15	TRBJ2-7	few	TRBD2	TGTGCCACCAGCAGCGGACTAGCCGTAGCCTACGAGCAGTACTTC	CATSSGLAVAYEQYF
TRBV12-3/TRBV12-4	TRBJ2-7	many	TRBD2	TGTGCCAGCAGAATAGCGGGGACCTATGTGCAGTACTTC	CASRIAGTYVQYF
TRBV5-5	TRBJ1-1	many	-	TGTGCCAGCAGCTTGGACTATCTTCCGAACACTGAAGCTTTCTTT	CASSLDYLPNTEAFF
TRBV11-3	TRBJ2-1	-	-	TGTGCCAGCAGCTTAGGACCAGGCCTCTACAATGAGCAGTTCTTC	CASSLGPGLYNEQFF
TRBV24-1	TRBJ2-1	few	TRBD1	TGTGCCACCAGTGAAGACAGGGGAAGGGAGCAGTTCTTC	CATSEDRGREQFF
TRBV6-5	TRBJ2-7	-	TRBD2	TGTGCCAGCAGTTACTCGATGGGAGGGTACGAGCAGTACTTC	CASSYSMGGYEQYF
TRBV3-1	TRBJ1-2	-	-	TGTGCCAGCAGCCGCGGACTCAGCGGCTACACCTTC	CASSRGLSGYTF
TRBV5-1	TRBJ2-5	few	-	TGCGCCAGCAGCTTGCAGGGCCAGACCCAGTACTTC	CASSLQGQTQYF
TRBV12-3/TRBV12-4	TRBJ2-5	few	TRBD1	TGTGCCAGCAGTTTTTTTACGGGACAGGGAAAGAAGACCCAGTACTTC	CASSFFTGQGKKTQYF
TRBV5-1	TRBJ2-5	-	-	TGCGCCAGCAGCTTCTCCGGGGGCGGCACCCAAGAGACCCAGTACTTC	CASSFSGGGTQETQYF
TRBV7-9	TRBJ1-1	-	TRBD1	TGTGCCAGCAGCCAAGGGACAGGGGACAAGGACACTGAAGCTTTCTTT	CASSQGTGDKDTEAFF
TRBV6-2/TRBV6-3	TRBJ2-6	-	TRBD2	TGTGCCAGCAGTCCCTCTAGCGGAGTCTCTGGGGCCAACGTCCTGACTTTC	CASSPSSGVSGANVLTF